This TCR beta chain was found in a study of blood T cell repertoires in COVID-19. As for the study in general: Samples representing acute and convalescent COVID-19 were sourced from the United States, Italy and Spain. From T cells, B-cell-depleted T cells, or PBMCs came the material, which was cDNA or gDNA.

In the original analysis: Estimation of nucleated cell counts relied on the amplification of reference gene primers. Clones were sequenced by immunoSEQ multiplex PCR, and TCRdb holds only the in-frame ones, with some missing. Clonal size and the V and J genes are those of that table, whereas D and trimming came from the DNA. The sample lists around 270,000 clones; around 89% were seen once. This clone was recorded at least ten times. Per germline, CDR1 SGDLS and CDR2 YYNGEE. This CDR3 comprises 14 residues. The V and J ends lost 7 bases and 10 bases, in that order; junction bases with no gene match: 13.

The chain links TRBV9 to TRBJ2-2; 7 bases fit TRBD2. The source is a man aged 40-55 years with acute or convalescent COVID-19. Sequencing used peripheral blood. The CDR3 sequence: CASQGTIPAEELFF. DNA for the CDR3: TGTGCCAGCCAAGGGACTATCCCAGCCGAGGAGCTGTTTTTT.